This T cell receptor (beta chain) was observed in a study of cytomegalovirus exposure and HLA in healthy donors. Regarding the study as a whole: According to a later analysis, most TCR beta chains associated with CMV appeared HLA-restricted. Cytomegalovirus status, reportedly, was diagnosed with high specificity and sensitivity by the classifier.

Both 60 Vbeta primers and 13 Jbeta primers went into the PCR. Method: immunoSEQ multiplex PCR; TCRdb's copy keeps in-frame clones and lacks some. Counted here are fewer than 200,000 clones, over 60% occurring once; the ten biggest clones make up 0.6% to 0.9%. For this clone: The antigen remains unidentified.

The CDR3 is 13 residues long. CDR1 and CDR2 (germline): MNHNS, SASEGT. V lost 10 bases to trimming and J lost 1 base, with 13 bases between them. The TCR sequence derives from a female donor in good health and CMV-seronegative. V usage is TRBV6-1 and J usage is TRBJ1-1, with D possibly TRBD1 on 6 matching bases. Specimen: PBMCs. CDR3 loop: CATRGQGNTEAFF. The CDR3 nucleotides read TGTGCCACCAGGGGCCAGGGGAACACTGAAGCTTTCTTT.